The source of this T cell receptor beta chain is a study of blood T cell repertoires in COVID-19. Study summary: Sites in the United States, Italy and Spain provided acute and convalescent COVID-19 samples.

The CDR3 covers 14 residues. This table comes from immunoSEQ multiplex PCR, and its TCRdb copy is limited to in-frame clones, with some not included. The table has approximately 220,000 clones, 80% to 90% seen once. This TCR was recovered from a man aged 50-59 years who had recovered from COVID-19. The chain joins TRBV1 to TRBJ2-3; TRBD1 is the table's D call, not checked against the DNA. TRBV1 is marked as a pseudogene. Sequenced material: peripheral blood. The CDR3 region has the DNA TGCACCAGCCAAGCCGAGTTTGGGGCGCCGACGCAGTATTTT. This gives the protein CTSQAEFGAPTQYF.